These 31 T cell receptor beta chains were all obtained from the same sample, sequenced in a study of CD8 T cells in ankylosing spondylitis. One entry per CDR3 protein results from TCRdb running MiXCR on the 5' RACE reads. This sample carries around 440,000 distinct CDR3 sequences, 15% to 20% of them seen once, and the ten largest clones take approximately 1%. No antigen has been identified for these receptors. Broader study findings: About 8 highly homologous variants made up a TCR beta motif that seemed to typify ankylosing spondylitis blood.

The sample comprised blood, either unsorted or a sorted T cell fraction (not recorded which). These TCRs come from a male donor with ankylosing spondylitis.

This clonotype has a single count. The chain employs TRBV3-1 and TRBJ2-1, with 9 positions matching TRBD2. V was pared by 0 bases and J by 5 bases, with 8 bases of the junction left unmatched. The CDR3 contains 17 residues. The germline CDR1 and CDR2 sequences are LGHDT and YNNKEL (reference sequence). CDR3 residues: CASSQDLRSGRNNEQFF. The CDR3 nucleotides are TGTGCCAGCAGCCAAGATTTAAGGAGCGGGAGGAACAATGAGCAGTTCTTC.

This rearrangement joins TRBV5-6 to TRBJ2-1; D is uncertain. Germline values: CDR1 SGHDT, CDR2 YYEEEE. This CDR3 has 15 amino acids. V gave up 3 bases and J gave up 2 bases, with 12 bases separating them. CDR3 amino acids: CASSWTVGAYNEQFF. CDR3 DNA: TGTGCCAGCAGCTGGACCGTGGGCGCCTACAATGAGCAGTTCTTC. The full variable domain, with the rest looked up from reference TRBV5-6 and TRBJ2-1, is DAGVTQSPTHLIKTRGQQVTLRCSPKSGHDTVSWYQQALGQGPQFIFQYYEEEERQRGNFPDRFSGHQFPNYSSELNVNALLLGDSALYLCASSWTVGAYNEQFFGPGTRLTVL.

Turning to this clonotype: A junction boundary mismatches the germline segment, possibly from a read error. The V and J genes are TRBV7-9 and TRBJ1-2, with D perhaps TRBD1 (6 bases). CDR1 is SEHNR and CDR2 is FQNEAQ in the germline V gene (reference sequence). This CDR3 contains 16 residues. The chain's CDR3 is CASSLWPGGEIYGYIF. The CDR3 nucleotides read TGTGCCAGCAGCTTATGGCCCGGGGGCGAGATTTATGGCTACATCTTC.

This clonotype was observed a handful of times. This sequence joins TRBV3-1 and TRBJ2-3; D is tentatively TRBD1 or TRBD2 (6 bases each). The CDR3 is 17 residues long. Germline CDR1 and CDR2: LGHDT and YNNKEL (reference sequence). The ends were cut back, 0 bases at V and 1 base at J, with 14 bases in the middle. The DNA of the CDR3 is TGTGCCAGCAGCCAAGAACGTAAGGGGGGCCGCACAGATACGCAGTATTTT. Amino acid sequence: CASSQERKGGRTDTQYF.

This chain joins TRBV6-1 and TRBJ2-5; D ambiguous. V lost 4 bases and J 5 bases, leaving 5 bases between the germline ends. CDR1 is MNHNS and CDR2 is SASEGT in the germline V gene. This CDR3 comprises 11 residues. CDR3: CASSVQETQYF. In nucleotides, the CDR3 is TGTGCCAGCAGTGTCCAGGAGACCCAGTACTTC.

The chain recombines TRBV19 with TRBJ1-5, with a weak D call TRBD1 (6 bases). Trimming took 7 bases from V and 6 from J, leaving 22 bases between them. CDR3 size: 16 residues. The germline gives CDR1 LNHDA, CDR2 SQIVND (reference sequence). DNA of the CDR3: TGTGCCAGTACCCCAGTGGGGGGGGCCAGGGGTCAGCCCCAGCATTTT. This gives the protein CASTPVGGARGQPQHF.

V is TRBV9 and J is TRBJ2-5; tentative D call: TRBD2 (6 bases). CDR1 is SGDLS, CDR2 YYNGEE, per germline. V was trimmed by 0 bases and J by 5 bases, leaving 14 bases between them. This CDR3 region has 15 residues. CDR3 amino acids: CASSVDRGMVETQYF. The CDR3 coding sequence is TGTGCCAGCAGCGTAGACCGGGGGATGGTGGAGACCCAGTACTTC.

This clonotype was counted at least ten times. The chain couples TRBV20-1 to TRBJ2-2, with D maybe TRBD2 (5 bases). Germline CDR1 is DFQATT and CDR2 is SNEGSKA (reference sequence). V was trimmed by 2 bases and J by 1 base, leaving 20 bases between them. This CDR3 contains 18 residues. The CDR3 nucleotides read TGCAGTGCTAGAAAGATCGGGTCGGGGAAGGAGAACACCGGGGAGCTGTTTTTT. Protein: CSARKIGSGKENTGELFF.

The rearrangement joins TRBV20-1 to TRBJ1-6; D is possibly TRBD1 (5 bases). Germline values: CDR1 DFQATT, CDR2 SNEGSKA (reference sequence). V gave up 1 base and J gave up 7 bases, with 17 bases separating them. The CDR3 consists of 16 residues. The CDR3 protein is CSARASMGDRNSPLHF. DNA for the CDR3: TGCAGTGCTAGAGCATCGATGGGGGATAGAAATTCACCCCTCCACTTT.

This clonotype was detected a few times. Here the CDR3 DNA reads TGTGCCAGCAGACCGACAGGAACGGAGACCCAGTACTTC. Its protein product is CASRPTGTETQYF. The chain employs TRBV12-3 or TRBV12-4 and TRBJ2-5, with D possibly TRBD1 on 6 matching bases. V shed 6 bases and J shed 5 bases, with 13 bases lying between them. CDR3 size: 13 residues.

This clonotype was found a few times. The V gene is TRBV5-1, the J gene TRBJ1-1; a weak D match, TRBD1 (6 bases). This CDR3 is built from 17 residues. Trimming cost V 3 bases and J 4 bases, with 22 bases left between them. The germline V gene encodes CDR1 SGHRS and CDR2 YFSETQ. The CDR3 DNA sequence: TGCGCCAGCAGCTACAATCTACAGGGATCAGTCTCCACTGAAGCTTTCTTT. Translation gives CASSYNLQGSVSTEAFF.

The chain links TRBV13 to TRBJ1-3, with 7 bases aligning to TRBD1. Losses at the gene ends were 5 bases for V and 4 bases for J; bases not matched to a gene: 11. Germline CDR1 and CDR2: PRHDT and FYEKMQ (reference sequence). CDR3 length: 16 amino acids. The CDR3 nucleotides read TGTGCCAGCAGCCTGCCCGGAGGGGGCGCGGGAAACACCATATATTTT. Encoded protein: CASSLPGGGAGNTIYF.

In its sample, this clonotype was seen a few times. The V call is TRBV5-1, the J call TRBJ1-1; D not resolved. Trimming took 1 base from V and 1 from J, leaving 11 bases between them. This CDR3 is 15 amino acids long. Germline V CDR1 and CDR2: SGHRS, YFSETQ. The CDR3 DNA is TGCGCCAGCAGCTTGTCTTCTGGTGGGAACACTGAAGCTTTCTTT. It translates to CASSLSSGGNTEAFF.

This clonotype came up a few times. The chain combines TRBV12-3 or TRBV12-4 with TRBJ2-7; perhaps TRBD1 as D (5 bases). The V end was cut by 6 bases, the J end by 0 bases, with 15 bases between. The CDR3 loop spans 15 amino acids. The CDR3 DNA sequence: TGTGCCAGCAGCAAAAGGGGCTCCAGCTCCTACGAGCAGTACTTC. Encoded protein: CASSKRGSSSYEQYF.

A few counts support this clonotype. The chain joins TRBV5-1 to TRBJ2-3, with 8 nucleotides matching TRBD2. The CDR3 length is 15 residues. Germline CDR1 reads SGHRS; CDR2 reads YFSETQ. V trimming: 3 bases; J trimming: 4 bases; junction bases outside the gene matches: 7. CDR3: CASSSGLEAPDTQYF. In nucleotides, the CDR3 is TGCGCCAGCAGCTCGGGACTAGAGGCCCCAGATACGCAGTATTTT.

The V and J genes are TRBV20-1 and TRBJ2-1, with TRBD2 matching 8 bases. Germline CDR1 DFQATT, CDR2 SNEGSKA (reference sequence). V shed 1 base and J 1 base; nucleotides not matched to a gene: 9. The CDR3 loop spans 17 amino acids. The chain's CDR3 is CSARVAQAGGSYNEQFF. The CDR3 coding sequence is TGCAGTGCTAGAGTGGCCCAGGCGGGAGGATCCTACAATGAGCAGTTCTTC.

In this sample, this clonotype turned up once. Since a much larger clone is just one base distant, this may be a read error. V is TRBV24-1 and J is TRBJ2-1; D not certain. Trimming took 6 bases from V and 4 from J, leaving 9 bases between them. The CDR3 has 13 amino acids. Germline-derived CDR1 and CDR2 are KGHDR and SFDVKD. CDR3: CATSMGPYNEQFF. CDR3 in DNA: TGTGCCACCAGTATGGGCCCTTACAATGAGCAGTTCTTC.

There are a few counts of this clonotype. This chain joins TRBV20-1 and TRBJ2-7, with TRBD1 identical over 7 bases. The CDR3 spans 18 residues. V shed 2 bases and J 6 bases; nucleotides not matched to a gene: 22. Germline loops: CDR1 DFQATT, CDR2 SNEGSKA (reference sequence). As DNA, the CDR3 is TGCAGTGCTAGACGATACCCCTCGGCCGGGACAGCTTCATCCGAGCAGTACTTC. As protein: CSARRYPSAGTASSEQYF.

This chain joins TRBV20-1 and TRBJ1-2; D unresolved. Germline CDR1 and CDR2: DFQATT and SNEGSKA (reference sequence). The CDR3 is made up of 14 amino acids. V was shortened by 0 bases and J by 6 bases, with 14 bases between the two germline ends. This chain's CDR3 is CSARDRHTADGYTF. CDR3 DNA: TGCAGTGCTAGAGATCGCCACACGGCAGATGGCTACACCTTC.

This clonotype showed up just a few times. The chain carries TRBV20-1 and TRBJ2-3; 8 nucleotides match TRBD2. Per germline, CDR1 DFQATT and CDR2 SNEGSKA (reference sequence). Trimming took 0 bases from V and 3 from J; bases not matched to a gene: 23. This CDR3 has 21 amino acids. The CDR3 nucleotides read TGCAGTGCTAGAGATGCCCCCCGTGCGGGAGGAACATCCAAAAGGACAGATACGCAGTATTTT. Encoded protein: CSARDAPRAGGTSKRTDTQYF.

This clonotype was counted at least ten times. This rearrangement joins TRBV24-1 to TRBJ2-3; 7 positions agree with TRBD1. Germline V CDR1 and CDR2: KGHDR, SFDVKD. The V gene end was trimmed by 3 bases and the J gene end by 2 bases; junction bases not matched to a gene: 13. CDR3 size: 18 residues. The CDR3 sequence is CATSDGGQVKGDTDTQYF. The CDR3, as DNA: TGTGCCACCAGTGATGGAGGACAGGTGAAGGGGGACACAGATACGCAGTATTTT.

V is TRBV16 and J is TRBJ1-5; possibly TRBD1 for D (5 bases). V dropped 2 bases and J dropped 7 bases, with 15 bases sitting between them. This CDR3 region has 15 residues. Germline V CDR1 and CDR2: KGHSY, FQNENV. The CDR3 reads CASSQMGGEEQPQHF. CDR3 in DNA: TGTGCCAGCAGCCAAATGGGAGGGGAGGAGCAGCCCCAGCATTTT.

The rearrangement joins TRBV3-1 to TRBJ2-1; 7 bases match TRBD2. The germline V gene has CDR1 LGHDT and CDR2 YNNKEL (reference sequence). V shed 0 bases, J shed 3 bases, and the junction held 2 bases outside the gene matches. The length of the CDR3 is 15 residues. CDR3 residues: CASSQEGTNYNEQFF. DNA of the CDR3: TGTGCCAGCAGCCAAGAAGGGACTAACTACAATGAGCAGTTCTTC.

This chain uses TRBV20-1 with TRBJ1-1; D gene unclear. Trimming took off 4 bases at V and 2 bases at J, with 11 bases between the two ends. The length of the CDR3 is 13 residues. Germline lookup yields CDR1 DFQATT and CDR2 SNEGSKA (reference sequence). The CDR3 nucleotides are TGCAGTGCTAAGGACGGATTCAACACTGAAGCTTTCTTT. Translating it yields CSAKDGFNTEAFF.

The V gene is TRBV11-3, the J gene TRBJ2-3; D call uncertain. V was cut by 8 bases and J by 0 bases, with 12 bases left in between. The CDR3 totals 14 residues. Per germline, CDR1 SGHNT and CDR2 YENEEA. DNA for the CDR3: TGTGCCAGCGGCCCCCACAAAAGCACAGATACGCAGTATTTT. Encoded protein: CASGPHKSTDTQYF. The variable domain in full, completed from reference TRBV11-3 and TRBJ2-3, reads EAGVVQSPRYKIIEKKQPVAFWCNPISGHNTLYWYLQNLGQGPELLIRYENEEAVDDSQLPKDRFSAERLKGVDSTLKIQPAELGDSAVYLCASGPHKSTDTQYFGPGTRLTVL.

This clonotype came up a few times. The chain is built from TRBV12-3 or TRBV12-4 and TRBJ2-7, with D perhaps being TRBD1 or TRBD2 (5 bases each). The CDR3 extends over 14 amino acids. The ends were cut back, 4 bases at V and 2 bases at J, with 12 bases in the middle. CDR3 DNA: TGTGCCAGCAGTTGGGGAGCAGGGCCCTACGAGCAGTACTTC. As protein: CASSWGAGPYEQYF.

This clonotype was seen only a few times. This chain uses TRBV12-3 or TRBV12-4 with TRBJ2-7; possible D gene TRBD2, 5 bases. The CDR3 sequence is 12 residues long. Trimming removed 2 bases at V and 6 bases at J, with 8 bases between. As DNA, the CDR3 is TGTGCCAGCAGTTTAACCGGGGTCGAGCAGTACTTC. The encoded protein is CASSLTGVEQYF.

This clonotype has only a few counts. The chain has TRBV27 and TRBJ1-1, with D perhaps TRBD1 (6 bases). This CDR3 is built from 15 residues. The germline V gene encodes CDR1 MNHEY and CDR2 SMNVEV (reference sequence). Trimming left V 2 bases short and J 4 bases short, with 14 bases between. The CDR3 here is CASSLQVGGFTEAFF. CDR3 coding DNA: TGTGCCAGCAGTTTACAAGTGGGGGGCTTCACTGAAGCTTTCTTT.

V and J are TRBV11-3 and TRBJ2-2; 9 bases match TRBD1. The germline gives CDR1 SGHNT, CDR2 YENEEA. The CDR3 loop spans 16 amino acids. J was trimmed by 1 base and V by 5 bases; bases with no gene match: 5. DNA for the CDR3: TGTGCCAGCAGCACAAGGACAGGGGTGAACACCGGGGAGCTGTTTTTT. Translated, it gives CASSTRTGVNTGELFF.

V is TRBV29-1 and J is TRBJ2-5; D tentatively fits TRBD1 or TRBD2 (5 bases each). V shed 3 bases and J shed 3 bases, with 8 bases lying between them. Germline V lookup: CDR1 SQVTM, CDR2 ANQGSEA. The CDR3 has 12 amino acids. CDR3 sequence (DNA): TGCAGCGTTGATGGGGGAGAAGAGACCCAGTACTTC. As protein: CSVDGGEETQYF.

The chain combines TRBV5-1 with TRBJ2-1, with D unclear. CDR1 and CDR2 from the germline V gene are SGHRS and YFSETQ. This CDR3 is built from 13 residues. V gave up 0 bases and J gave up 8 bases, with 9 bases separating them. The CDR3 here is CASSLVSRDEQFF. For the CDR3, the DNA is TGCGCCAGCAGCTTGGTTAGTAGGGATGAGCAGTTCTTC.